The rows below give T cell receptor beta chains drawn from one sample of a study of shared clonotypes between healthy human individuals. Measured with immunoSEQ multiplex PCR; TCRdb has only the in-frame clones, and not every one. The table includes about 2.4 million clones, 93% detected once. The sequenced material came from naive CD4+ T cells from PBMCs. The origin of the receptors is a man younger than 30 in good health. Some clones in this sample may be carry-over from other donors' samples. Each CDR3 is given with its conserved first and last residue. A D gene is named only where the DNA matches it firmly. Only some rows state a clone size, as once, few, many or a class for expanded clones.

>TRBV27|.|.|TRBJ2-7
TGTGCCAGCAGCGACCTTCAGGGTAGTGTGCGCGAGCAGTACTTC
CASSDLQGSVREQYF
>TRBV1|.|.|TRBJ2-7
TGCACCAGCAGCCAACCAGGAGGGCCACTGGAGCAGTACTTC
CTSSQPGGPLEQYF
>TRBV6-6|.|.|TRBJ1-1
TGTGCCAGCAGCCTACACTGGGGAACTGAAGCTTTCTTT
CASSLHWGTEAFF
>TRBV7-2|.|.|TRBJ2-5
TGTGCCAGCAGCTTAGTTGGTGGTGGAGAGACCCAGTACTTC
CASSLVGGGETQYF
>TRBV30|.|.|TRBJ2-7
TGTGCCTGGAGTGTTAACGGGTACGAGCAGTACTTC
CAWSVNGYEQYF
>TRBV4-1|once|TRBD1|TRBJ2-7
TGCGCCAGCAGCCAATCTGAGACCGCCAGGGGGTACGAGCAGTACTTC
CASSQSETARGYEQYF
>TRBV28|.|.|TRBJ2-2
TGTGCCAGCAGTTTATTCCCGGCCACGAACACCGGGGAGCTGTTTTTT
CASSLFPATNTGELFF
>TRBV6-1|.|TRBD1|TRBJ2-7
TGTGCCAGCAGTCCGTCCAGGGGGCGCGTATACGAGCAGTACTTC
CASSPSRGRVYEQYF
>TRBV5-1|.|TRBD2|TRBJ2-3
TGCGCCAGCAGCTTGGCTCGACTAGCGGGAGGGCCGGTAGATACGCAGTATTTT
CASSLARLAGGPVDTQYF
>TRBV5-6|.|.|TRBJ1-1
TGTGCCAGCAGCTTCCCACGGGGGATGAGCACTGAAGCTTTCTTT
CASSFPRGMSTEAFF
>TRBV11-2|.|TRBD1|TRBJ1-2
TGTGCCAGCAGCCGATACGGGACAGGAAACTATGGCTACACCTTC
CASSRYGTGNYGYTF
>TRBV9|.|.|TRBJ2-6
TGTGCCAGCAGCGTCCAGAGCTCTGGGGCCAACGTCCTGACTTTC
CASSVQSSGANVLTF
>TRBV7-2|.|.|TRBJ2-5
TGTGCCAGCAGCTTAAGAGACGCCCGGTACCAAGAGACCCAGTACTTC
CASSLRDARYQETQYF
>TRBV6-6|.|.|TRBJ2-7
TGTGCCAGCCACCGGGGGCAGGCCTACGAGCAGTACTTC
CASHRGQAYEQYF
>TRBV13|once|.|TRBJ1-2
TGTGCCAGCAGCTTAGGCGGGTCAAACTATGGCTACACCTTC
CASSLGGSNYGYTF
>TRBV18|.|.|TRBJ1-2
TGTGCCAGCTCACCACAGGGGGTGAAAGGCTACACCTTC
CASSPQGVKGYTF
>TRBV11-3|.|TRBD1|TRBJ2-5
TGTGCCAGCGGACCGGGACAGGGGGCTTCAGAGACCCAGTACTTC
CASGPGQGASETQYF
>TRBV27|.|.|TRBJ2-1
TGTGCCAGCAGTTTTAAGCGGACCTCCTACAATGAGCAGTTCTTC
CASSFKRTSYNEQFF
>TRBV5-4|.|TRBD2|TRBJ2-1
TGTGCCAGCACCTTGGGGGGTCTAGCGGGAGGGCCCTCCTACAATGAGCAGTTCTTC
CASTLGGLAGGPSYNEQFF
>TRBV9|.|.|TRBJ1-4
TGTGCCAGCAGCGTAGAGGAGGGGCGCTTTGAAAAACTGTTTTTT
CASSVEEGRFEKLFF
>TRBV5-8|.|.|TRBJ1-1
TGTGCCAGCAGCTTGAGAGAGGTTCGGGGGGCCGAAGCTTTCTTT
CASSLREVRGAEAFF
>TRBV7-9|.|.|TRBJ1-1
TGTGCCAGCAGCTTGCAACAGTCGAACACTGAAGCTTTCTTT
CASSLQQSNTEAFF
>TRBV6-1|once|.|TRBJ1-2
TGTGCCAGCAAGGCGGGGGCTAACTATGGCTACACCTTC
CASKAGANYGYTF
>TRBV28|.|TRBD1|TRBJ2-1
TGTGCCAGCAGTTCTCCGGGACAGGGGGACAATGAGCAGTTCTTC
CASSSPGQGDNEQFF